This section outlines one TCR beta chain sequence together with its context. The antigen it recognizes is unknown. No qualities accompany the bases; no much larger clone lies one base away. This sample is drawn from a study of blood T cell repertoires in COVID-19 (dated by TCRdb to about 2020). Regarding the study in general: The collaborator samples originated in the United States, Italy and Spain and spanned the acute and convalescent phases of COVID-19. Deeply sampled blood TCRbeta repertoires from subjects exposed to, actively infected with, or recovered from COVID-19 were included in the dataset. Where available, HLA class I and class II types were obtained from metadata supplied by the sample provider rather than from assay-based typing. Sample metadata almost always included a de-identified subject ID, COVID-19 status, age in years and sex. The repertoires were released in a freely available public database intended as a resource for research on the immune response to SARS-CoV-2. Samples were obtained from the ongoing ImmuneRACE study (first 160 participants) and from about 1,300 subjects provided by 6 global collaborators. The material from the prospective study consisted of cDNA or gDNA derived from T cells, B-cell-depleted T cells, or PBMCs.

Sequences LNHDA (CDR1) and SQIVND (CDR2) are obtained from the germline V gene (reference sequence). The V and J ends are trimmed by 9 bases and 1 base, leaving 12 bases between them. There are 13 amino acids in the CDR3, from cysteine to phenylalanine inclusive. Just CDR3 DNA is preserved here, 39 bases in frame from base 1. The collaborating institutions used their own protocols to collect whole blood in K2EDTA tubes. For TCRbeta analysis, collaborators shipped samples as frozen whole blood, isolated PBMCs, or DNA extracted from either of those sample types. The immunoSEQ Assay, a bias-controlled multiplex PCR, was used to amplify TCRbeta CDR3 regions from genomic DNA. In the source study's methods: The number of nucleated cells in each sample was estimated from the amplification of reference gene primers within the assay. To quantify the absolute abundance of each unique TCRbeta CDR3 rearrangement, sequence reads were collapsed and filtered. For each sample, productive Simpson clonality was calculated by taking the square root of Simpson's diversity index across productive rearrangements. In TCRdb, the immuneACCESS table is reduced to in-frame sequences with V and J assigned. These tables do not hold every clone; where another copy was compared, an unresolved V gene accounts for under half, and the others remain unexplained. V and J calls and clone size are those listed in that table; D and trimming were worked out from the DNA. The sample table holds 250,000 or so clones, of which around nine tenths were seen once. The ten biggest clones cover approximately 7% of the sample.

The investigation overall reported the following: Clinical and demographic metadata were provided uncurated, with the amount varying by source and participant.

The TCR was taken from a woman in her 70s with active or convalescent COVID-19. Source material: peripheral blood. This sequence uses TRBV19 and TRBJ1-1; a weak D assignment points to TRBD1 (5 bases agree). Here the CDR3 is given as CASTRVWNTEAFF. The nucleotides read TGTGCCAGCACCAGGGTCTGGAACACTGAAGCTTTCTTT.